This paragraph reports one T cell receptor (beta chain). Followed longitudinally, the Seattle patients had been enrolled during active infection. The data belong to a study of blood T cell repertoires in COVID-19. V dropped 5 bases and J dropped 7 bases, with 15 bases sitting between them. CDR1 and CDR2 (germline): MNHEY, SMNVEV (reference sequence). The CDR3 extends over 14 amino acids. Generated by immunoSEQ multiplex PCR, the TCRdb table keeps only in-frame clones and is missing some. The sample has some 360,000 clones, approximately 89% seen once. The sample comprised peripheral blood. This chain uses TRBV27 with TRBJ1-3; unclear D gene. The TCR sequence derives from a woman aged 55-69 years with COVID-19, enrolled during active disease. CDR3 protein: CASSPIPGGNTIYF. DNA for the CDR3: TGTGCCAGCAGTCCTATACCCGGCGGCAACACCATATATTTT.